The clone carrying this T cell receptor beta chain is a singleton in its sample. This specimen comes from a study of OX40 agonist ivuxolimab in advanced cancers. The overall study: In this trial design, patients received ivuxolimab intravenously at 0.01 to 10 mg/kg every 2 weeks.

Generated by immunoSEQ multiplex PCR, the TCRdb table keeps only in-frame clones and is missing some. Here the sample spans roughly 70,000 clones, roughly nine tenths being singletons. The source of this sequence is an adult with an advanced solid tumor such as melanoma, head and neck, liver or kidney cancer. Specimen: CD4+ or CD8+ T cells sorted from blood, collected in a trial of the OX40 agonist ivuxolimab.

The CDR3 DNA is TGTGCCAGTAGTATAGAGGGTAGGCACAGGGGAGACACTGAAGCTTTCTTT. Translated, it gives CASSIEGRHRGDTEAFF. The rearrangement links TRBV19 to TRBJ1-1; TRBD1 aligns across 7 bases. Germline V gene data show CDR1 as LNHDA and CDR2 as SQIVND (reference sequence). Trimming took 0 bases from V and 3 from J; bases not matched to a gene: 10. CDR3 length equals 17 residues.